Listed here are 7 T cell receptor beta chains from one sample, sequenced in a study (dated by TCRdb to about 2015). The library was generated by 5' RACE. Sequenced on an Illumina MiSeq. The public reads were reprocessed in TCRdb via fastp at Q25 and MiXCR, keeping in-frame beta chains. One record per CDR3 amino acid sequence lists the most common genes and DNA. The sample table shows nearly 55,000 distinct CDR3 sequences, and about 24% are seen once. The top ten clones comprise about 3% of the sample. Sequencing was performed on tumor-infiltrating naive CD4+ T cells sorted from the breast tumor. Sample cell subset or site, as interpreted from the label and publication: naive CD4+ T cells, CD4+CD45RA+CD25-. All receptors come from a female donor with breast cancer.

This clonotype was seen repeatedly, ten times or more. This chain connects TRBV29-1 to TRBJ2-2; 8 bases agree with TRBD1. CDR3 length: 14 residues. V dropped 6 bases and J dropped 5; count of bases not matched to a gene: 8. Germline-derived CDR1 and CDR2 are SQVTM and ANQGSEA. CDR3 DNA: TGCAGCGTGAGGACAGGGAGCGCAACCGGGGAGCTGTTTTTT. Encoded protein: CSVRTGSATGELFF.

Details on this clonotype: Since a much larger clone is just one base distant, this may be a read error. The V and J genes are TRBV7-6 and TRBJ1-6; D is ambiguous. The CDR3 loop spans 12 amino acids. Germline assignment: CDR1 SGHVS and CDR2 FNYEAQ. The CDR3 here is CASSPYYSPLHF. The CDR3 DNA sequence: TGTGCCAGCAGTCCCTATTATTCACCCCTCCACTTT.

This clonotype was observed once. The junction differs from germline at one of its ends, possibly a read error. This sequence joins TRBV5-6 and TRBJ1-4; D gene uncertain. The CDR3 has 12 amino acids. The germline CDR1 and CDR2 sequences are SGHDT and YYEEEE. The CDR3 reads CASSSPGEKLLF. CDR3 coding DNA: TGTGCCAGCAGCTCCCCGGGTGAAAAACTGCTTTTT.

This clonotype was picked up a small number of times. At one of its ends the junction is not consistent with the germline gene, which may arise from a read error. The chain is built from TRBV5-1 and TRBJ1-2; D call uncertain. CDR1 is SGHRS, CDR2 YFSETQ, per germline. This CDR3 is 13 amino acids long. In nucleotides, the CDR3 is TGCGCCAGCAGCTTGGACAGAAACTATGGCTGCACCTTC. It is translated as CASSLDRNYGCTF.

The chain recombines TRBV4-3 with TRBJ2-1; 9 bases fit TRBD2. Germline V lookup: CDR1 LGHNA, CDR2 YSLEER. This CDR3 is 14 amino acids long. V gave up 4 bases and J gave up 8 bases; unmatched junction bases: 6. The CDR3: CASSPAGGWDEQFF. In DNA, the CDR3 is TGCGCCAGCAGCCCAGCGGGGGGATGGGATGAGCAGTTCTTC.

V usage is TRBV20-1 and J usage is TRBJ2-5, with 9 bases identical to TRBD2. CDR1 DFQATT and CDR2 SNEGSKA come from the germline V gene (reference sequence). J lost 4 bases, V lost 5 bases, and 5 bases had no gene match. The CDR3 length is 13 residues. The chain's CDR3 is CSAVGSGRETQYF. The CDR3 DNA is TGCAGTGCTGTCGGTAGCGGGAGAGAGACCCAGTACTTC.

There are a few counts of this clonotype. The chain carries TRBV11-2 and TRBJ2-1; no firm D call. V was clipped by 5 bases and J by 7 bases, with 15 bases between them. The germline CDR1 and CDR2 sequences are SGHAT and FQNNGV. The CDR3 is made up of 14 amino acids. The CDR3 sequence: CASSLHEVSNEQFF. In DNA form, the CDR3 reads TGTGCCAGCAGCCTCCACGAGGTTTCAAATGAGCAGTTCTTC.